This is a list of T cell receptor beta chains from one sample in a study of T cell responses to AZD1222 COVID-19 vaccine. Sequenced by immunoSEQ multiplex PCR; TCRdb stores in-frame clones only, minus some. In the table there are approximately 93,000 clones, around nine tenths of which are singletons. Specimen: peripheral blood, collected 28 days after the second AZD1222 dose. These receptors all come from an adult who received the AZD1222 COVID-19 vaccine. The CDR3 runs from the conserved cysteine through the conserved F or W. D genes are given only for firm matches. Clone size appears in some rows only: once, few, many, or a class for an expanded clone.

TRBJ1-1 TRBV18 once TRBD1 TGTGCCAGCTCACTGGGGACAGGGGTTGGTGAAGCTTTCTTT CASSLGTGVGEAFF
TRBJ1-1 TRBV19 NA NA TGTGCCAGTAGTATCGCGAACAGAGAAGCTTTCTTT CASSIANREAFF
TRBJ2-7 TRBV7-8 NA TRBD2 TGTGCCAGCAGCTACGGGACTAGCGGGGTTAGAGAGCAGTACTTC CASSYGTSGVREQYF
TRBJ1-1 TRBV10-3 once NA TGTGCCATCGGGGGTGGGGGGCCTGCCCCGAACACTGAAGCTTTCTTT CAIGGGGPAPNTEAFF
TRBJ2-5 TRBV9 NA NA TGTGCCAGCAGCCCCAGTGGGGGGGCGGTACAAGAGACCCAGTACTTC CASSPSGGAVQETQYF
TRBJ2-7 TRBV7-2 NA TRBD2 TGTGCCAGCGGTGATCGGGGGGGGACTTACGAGCAGTACTTC CASGDRGGTYEQYF
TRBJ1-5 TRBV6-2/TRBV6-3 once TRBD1 TGTGCCAGCAGTTACGCAGGGGGCCCCAATCAGCCCCAGCATTTT CASSYAGGPNQPQHF
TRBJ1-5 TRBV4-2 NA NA TGTGCCAGCAGCCAAGTCTCCCGATACCCTCAGCCCCAGCATTTT CASSQVSRYPQPQHF
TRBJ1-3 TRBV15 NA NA TGTGCCACCAGCAGAGATATGGGGTCTGGAAACACCATATATTTT CATSRDMGSGNTIYF
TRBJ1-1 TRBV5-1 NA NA TGCGCCAGCAGATCTATAGTGAACACTGAAGCTTTCTTT CASRSIVNTEAFF
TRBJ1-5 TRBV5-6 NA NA TGTGCCAGCAGCCGCGGTCGTTTAATCAATCAGCCCCAGCATTTT CASSRGRLINQPQHF
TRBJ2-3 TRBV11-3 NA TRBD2 TGTGCCAGCAGCCTCGGGACTAGCGGGGGGGTCACAGATACGCAGTATTTT CASSLGTSGGVTDTQYF
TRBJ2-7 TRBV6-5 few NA TGTGCCAGCAGGGCCAGGACGGCCGCGTCCTACGAGCAGTACTTC CASRARTAASYEQYF
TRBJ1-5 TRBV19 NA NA TGTGCCAGTAGTATAGTTTGGGATAGCAATCAGCCCCAGCATTTT CASSIVWDSNQPQHF
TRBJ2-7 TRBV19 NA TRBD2 TGTGCCAGTAGTAATCGGCTAGCGGGCCCTTTAGGGTCCTACGAGCAGTACTTC CASSNRLAGPLGSYEQYF
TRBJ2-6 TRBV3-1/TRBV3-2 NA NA TGTGCCAGCAGCCAAGGAGGCATTACCGTCCTGACTTTC CASSQGGITVLTF
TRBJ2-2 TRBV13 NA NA TGTGCCAGCGGGAGCAGGAGAACTACCGGGGAGCTGTTTTTT CASGSRRTTGELFF
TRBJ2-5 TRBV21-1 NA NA TGTGCCAGCAGCAAACTAGTTGTAGGCCGTACCAGGGCCCCAGGGGAGACCCAGTACTTC CASSKLVVGRTRAPGETQYF
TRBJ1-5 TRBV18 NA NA TGTGCCAGCTCCCTCTCCAGTCCCAATAGCAATCAGCCCCAGCATTTT CASSLSSPNSNQPQHF
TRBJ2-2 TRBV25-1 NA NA TGTGCCAGCAGTGAATCCACAGGGGGGGATATCACCGGGGAGCTGTTTTTT CASSESTGGDITGELFF
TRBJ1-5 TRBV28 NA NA TGTGCCAGCAGTTTAGGAGGGTCCAACCATCAGCCCCAGCATTTT CASSLGGSNHQPQHF
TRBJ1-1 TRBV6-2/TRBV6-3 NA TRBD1 TGTGCCAGCAGTCTGACAGGGGCTGGGATGAACACTGAAGCTTTCTTT CASSLTGAGMNTEAFF
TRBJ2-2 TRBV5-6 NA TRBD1 TGTGCCAGCAGCTCCCGACAGGGCGCCGGGGAGCTGTTTTTT CASSSRQGAGELFF
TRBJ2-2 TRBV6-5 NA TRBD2 TGTGCCAGCCTCCCGGGAGGGCAGGCGGTCGGGGAGCTGTTTTTT CASLPGGQAVGELFF
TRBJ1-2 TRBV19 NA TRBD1 TGTGCCAGTAGTATAGGGACAGGGGACCACTATGGCTACACCTTC CASSIGTGDHYGYTF
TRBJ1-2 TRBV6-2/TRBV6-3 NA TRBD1 TGTGCCAGCAGTTACTCACAGGGGCTGAGTGGCTACACCTTC CASSYSQGLSGYTF
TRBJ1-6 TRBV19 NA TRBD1 TGTGCCAGTATTGGCCGGGACAGCCCAAATTCACCCCTCCACTTT CASIGRDSPNSPLHF